What follows are 6 T cell receptor beta chains derived from one specimen sequenced in a study of blood T cell repertoires in COVID-19. Sequencing was performed with immunoSEQ multiplex PCR; in TCRdb, only in-frame clones are kept and a portion is missing. Among roughly 160,000 clones listed, 84% were seen once. Source material: peripheral blood. The receptors shown here come from a man younger than 30 with active or convalescent COVID-19.

The sample holds one count of this clone. The chain carries TRBV5-1 and TRBJ1-1, with D maybe TRBD1 (6 bases). The CDR3 covers 14 residues. Germline CDR1 SGHRS, CDR2 YFSETQ. Trimming took 4 bases from V and 4 from J, leaving 14 bases between them. The CDR3 sequence: CASSDPKGVTEAFF. The CDR3 coding sequence is TGCGCCAGCAGCGACCCTAAGGGGGTCACTGAAGCTTTCTTT.

The chain has TRBV4-2 and TRBJ2-6, with 10 nucleotides matching TRBD1. Per germline, CDR1 LGHNA and CDR2 YNFKEQ. The CDR3 runs to 16 residues. The V and J ends lost 4 bases and 4 bases, in that order; junction bases with no gene match: 4. The CDR3, as DNA: TGTGCCAGCAGCCCCGGACAGGGGGTCGGGGCCAACGTCCTGACTTTC. This translates into CASSPGQGVGANVLTF.

Notes on this clone: A clone one base away is much larger, so this may be a read error. The sample has other DNA sequences that encode this CDR3 too. The chain carries TRBV6-5 and TRBJ1-1; a possible D gene is TRBD1 (5 bases). In germline, CDR1 is MNHEY, CDR2 SVGAGI. The CDR3 runs to 13 residues. V shed 4 bases and J shed 1 base, with 7 bases lying between them. CDR3 sequence: CASSSTENTEAFF. CDR3 bases: TGTGCCAGCAGTTCGACAGAGAACACTGAAGCTTTCTTT.

The chain recombines TRBV30 with TRBJ2-7; 9 bases agree with TRBD1. The CDR3 has 15 residues. Germline trimming cut 0 bases from V and 2 bases from J; bases unmatched to any gene: 5. CDR1 is GTSNPN, CDR2 SVGIG, per germline (reference sequence). The chain's CDR3 is CAWSVWGQGTYEQYF. The CDR3 coding sequence is TGTGCCTGGAGTGTATGGGGACAGGGCACCTACGAGCAGTACTTC.

The chain carries TRBV28 and TRBJ1-3; TRBD1 might be the D (5 bases). V lost 3 bases and J lost 4, with 16 bases in between. Germline CDR1 reads MDHEN; CDR2 reads SYDVKM. This CDR3 spans 16 amino acids. The DNA for the CDR3 is TGTGCCAGCAGTTTTCGCTCCAGGGTCTCCGGAAACACCATATATTTT. Its protein product is CASSFRSRVSGNTIYF.

V and J are TRBV6-5 and TRBJ1-5; TRBD1 matches at 7 bases. J lost 5 bases, V lost 5 bases, and 6 bases had no gene match. The CDR3 loop spans 14 amino acids. Germline assignment: CDR1 MNHEY and CDR2 SVGAGI. The CDR3 reads CASSPDRVYQPQHF. The CDR3 DNA reads as TGTGCCAGCAGTCCTGACAGGGTCTATCAGCCCCAGCATTTT.